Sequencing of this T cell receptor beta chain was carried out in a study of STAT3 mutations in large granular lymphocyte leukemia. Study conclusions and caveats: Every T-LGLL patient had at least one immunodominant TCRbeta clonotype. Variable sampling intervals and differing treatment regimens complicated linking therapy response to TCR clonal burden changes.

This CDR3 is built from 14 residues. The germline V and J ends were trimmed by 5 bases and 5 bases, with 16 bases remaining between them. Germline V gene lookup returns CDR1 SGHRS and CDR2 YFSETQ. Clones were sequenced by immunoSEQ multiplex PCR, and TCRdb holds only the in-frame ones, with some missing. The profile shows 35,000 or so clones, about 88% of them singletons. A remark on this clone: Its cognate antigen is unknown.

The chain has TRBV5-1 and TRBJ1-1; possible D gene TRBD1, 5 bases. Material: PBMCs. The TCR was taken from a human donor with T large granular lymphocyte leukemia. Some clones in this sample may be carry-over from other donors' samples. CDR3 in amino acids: CASSSEAGRTEAFF. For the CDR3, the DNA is TGCGCCAGCAGTTCAGAGGCAGGGCGAACTGAAGCTTTCTTT.